Sequencing of this TCR beta chain was carried out in a study of T cell responses to AZD1222 COVID-19 vaccine. The germline V gene encodes CDR1 MDHEN and CDR2 SYDVKM. The CDR3 is 13 residues long. V dropped 3 bases and J dropped 2 bases, with 7 bases sitting between them. Points on this clone: Its antigen is currently unknown.

Notes on the study in general: AZD1222 recipients seropositive at baseline numbered only five to seven.

Only in-frame clones appear in the TCRdb table, and some are missing; sequencing was by immunoSEQ multiplex PCR. The repertoire holds around 170,000 clones, with over 75% as singletons. The chain carries TRBV28 and TRBJ1-1, with a tentative D call TRBD1 (5 bases). This clonotype was sampled from an adult in good health. The sample here was peripheral blood, taken on day 0 of AZD1222 vaccination. CDR3 coding DNA: TGTGCCAGCAGTTTCGACAGAAACACTGAAGCTTTCTTT. It is translated as CASSFDRNTEAFF.